This T cell receptor (beta chain) derives from a study of control samples from healthy donors and cancer patients. Germline CDR1 reads MNHNY; CDR2 reads SVGAGI (reference sequence). The CDR3 totals 15 residues. After removal of 2 bases from V and 1 base from J, the junction contained 2 bases not matched to a gene. Produced via immunoSEQ multiplex PCR; TCRdb's table is partial and in-frame only. This repertoire shows tens of thousands of clones, 70% to 85% found once; its top ten account for around 20%. Sequencing was performed on PBMCs. The TCR sequence derives from a man in his 60s with head and neck cancer. This chain connects TRBV6-6 to TRBJ1-1, with 9 bases identical to TRBD1. This CDR3 reads CASSYGTGSNTEAFF. The CDR3 DNA follows: TGTGCCAGCAGTTACGGGACAGGGTCGAACACTGAAGCTTTCTTT.